The source of this T cell receptor (beta chain) is a study of blood T cells in healthy people across ages. Broader study findings: TCR beta diversity tracked closely with naive T cell percentage.

Primed by a sample-barcoded 5' primer and a J-beta primer mix, a second PCR proceeded for roughly 7 to 11 cycles. TCRdb processed the 5' RACE reads anew with MiXCR; each CDR3 protein has one entry. The sample has about 2 million distinct CDR3 sequences, just under 50% seen once. Turning to this clonotype: Its antigen is unidentified.

Each donor's blood draw was approximately 10 milliliters of peripheral blood. At least 7 million PBMCs were isolated per sample. V lost 0 bases and J 5 bases, leaving 14 bases between the germline ends. The CDR3 runs 15 residues. Germline lookup yields CDR1 SGDLS and CDR2 YYNGEE. The chain has TRBV9 and TRBJ2-5; TRBD1 might be the D (5 bases). The TCR sequence derives from a middle-aged woman in good health. Sequenced: blood. The chain's CDR3 is CASSVAGLKGETQYF. CDR3 bases: TGTGCCAGCAGCGTAGCTGGATTAAAGGGGGAGACCCAGTACTTC.